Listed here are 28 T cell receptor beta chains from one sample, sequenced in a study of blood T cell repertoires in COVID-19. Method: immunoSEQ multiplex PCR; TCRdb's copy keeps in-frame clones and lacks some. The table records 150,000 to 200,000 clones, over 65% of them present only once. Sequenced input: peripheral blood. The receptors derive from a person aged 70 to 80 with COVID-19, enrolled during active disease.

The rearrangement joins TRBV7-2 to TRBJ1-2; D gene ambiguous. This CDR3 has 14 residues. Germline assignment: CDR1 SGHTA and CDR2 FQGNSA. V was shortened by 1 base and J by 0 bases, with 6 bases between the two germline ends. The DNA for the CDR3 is TGTGCCAGCAGCTTAGTTCAGACTAACTATGGCTACACCTTC. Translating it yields CASSLVQTNYGYTF.

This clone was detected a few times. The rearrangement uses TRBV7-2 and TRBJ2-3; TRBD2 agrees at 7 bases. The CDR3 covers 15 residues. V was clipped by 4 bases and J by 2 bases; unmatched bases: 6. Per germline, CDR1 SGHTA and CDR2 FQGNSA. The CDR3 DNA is TGTGCCAGCAGCTCATCTAGCGGAAACACAGATACGCAGTATTTT. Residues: CASSSSSGNTDTQYF.

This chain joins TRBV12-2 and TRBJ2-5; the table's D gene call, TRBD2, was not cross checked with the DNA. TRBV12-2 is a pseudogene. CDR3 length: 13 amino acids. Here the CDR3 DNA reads TGTGCAAGTCGCCGAGGACTAGCGGAGACCCAGTACTTC. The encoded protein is CASRRGLAETQYF.

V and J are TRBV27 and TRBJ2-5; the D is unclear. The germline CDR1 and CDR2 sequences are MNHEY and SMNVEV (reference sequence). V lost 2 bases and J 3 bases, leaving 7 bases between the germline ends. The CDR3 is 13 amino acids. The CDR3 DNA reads TGTGCCAGCAGTTTAGGGCCAGAAGAGACCCAGTACTTC. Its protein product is CASSLGPEETQYF.

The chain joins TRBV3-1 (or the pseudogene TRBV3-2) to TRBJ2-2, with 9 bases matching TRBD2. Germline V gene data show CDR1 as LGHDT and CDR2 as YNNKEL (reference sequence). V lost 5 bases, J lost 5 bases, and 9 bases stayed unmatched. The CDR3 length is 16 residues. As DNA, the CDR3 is TGTGCCAGCAGCTCCGGGGGACTAGCTAATACCGGGGAGCTGTTTTTT. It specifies CASSSGGLANTGELFF.

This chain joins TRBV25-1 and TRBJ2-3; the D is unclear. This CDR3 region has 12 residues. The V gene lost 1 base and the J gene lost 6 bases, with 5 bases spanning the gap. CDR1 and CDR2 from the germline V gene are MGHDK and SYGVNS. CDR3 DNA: TGTGCCAGCAGTGAATTTTCGGATACGCAGTATTTT. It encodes CASSEFSDTQYF.

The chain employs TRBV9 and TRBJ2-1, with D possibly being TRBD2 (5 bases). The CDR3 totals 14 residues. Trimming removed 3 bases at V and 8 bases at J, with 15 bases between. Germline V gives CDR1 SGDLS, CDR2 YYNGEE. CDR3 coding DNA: TGTGCCAGCAGCGGCCCTAGCCCCCTACATGAGCAGTTCTTC. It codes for CASSGPSPLHEQFF.

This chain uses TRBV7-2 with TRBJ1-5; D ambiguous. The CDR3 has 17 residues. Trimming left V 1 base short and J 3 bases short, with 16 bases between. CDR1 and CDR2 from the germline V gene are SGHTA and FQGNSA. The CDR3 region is CASSLGRSAPLNQPQHF. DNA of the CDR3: TGTGCCAGCAGCTTAGGACGCAGCGCCCCACTCAATCAGCCCCAGCATTTT. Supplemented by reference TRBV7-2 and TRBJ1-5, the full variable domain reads GAGVSQSPSNKVTEKGKDVELRCDPISGHTALYWYRQSLGQGLEFLIYFQGNSAPDKSGLPSDRFSAERTGGSVSTLTIQRTQQEDSAVYLCASSLGRSAPLNQPQHFGDGTRLSIL.

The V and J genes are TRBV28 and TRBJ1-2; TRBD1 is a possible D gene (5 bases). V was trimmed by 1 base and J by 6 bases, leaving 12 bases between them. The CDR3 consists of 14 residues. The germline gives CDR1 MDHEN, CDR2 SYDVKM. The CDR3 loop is CASSLSTGGNGYTF. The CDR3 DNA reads TGTGCCAGCAGTTTATCAACAGGCGGTAATGGCTACACCTTC.

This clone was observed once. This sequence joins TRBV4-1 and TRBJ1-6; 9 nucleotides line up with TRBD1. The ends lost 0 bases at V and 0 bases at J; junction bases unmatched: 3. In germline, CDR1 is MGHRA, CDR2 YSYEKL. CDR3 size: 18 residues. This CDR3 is CASSQDSTGGSYNSPLHF. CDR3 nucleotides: TGCGCCAGCAGCCAAGATTCGACAGGGGGCTCCTATAATTCACCCCTCCACTTT.

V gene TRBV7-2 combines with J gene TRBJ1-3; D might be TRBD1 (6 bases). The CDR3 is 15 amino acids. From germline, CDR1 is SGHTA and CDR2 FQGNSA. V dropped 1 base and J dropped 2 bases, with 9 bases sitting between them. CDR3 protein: CASSLGPGAGNTIYF. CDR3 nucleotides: TGTGCCAGCAGCTTAGGGCCAGGGGCTGGAAACACCATATATTTT.

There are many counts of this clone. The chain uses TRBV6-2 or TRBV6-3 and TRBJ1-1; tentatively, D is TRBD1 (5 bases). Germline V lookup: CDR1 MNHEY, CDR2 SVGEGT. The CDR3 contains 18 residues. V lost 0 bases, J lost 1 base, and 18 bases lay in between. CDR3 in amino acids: CASSYSMLGRETNTEAFF. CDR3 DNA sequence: TGTGCCAGCAGTTACTCGATGCTTGGCAGGGAAACGAACACTGAAGCTTTCTTT.

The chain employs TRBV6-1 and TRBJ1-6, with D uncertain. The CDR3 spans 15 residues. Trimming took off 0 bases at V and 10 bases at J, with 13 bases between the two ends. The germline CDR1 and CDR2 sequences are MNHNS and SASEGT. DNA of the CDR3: TGTGCCAGCAGTGAAGCGCCCGGGTATGGATCACCCCTCCACTTT. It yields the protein CASSEAPGYGSPLHF.

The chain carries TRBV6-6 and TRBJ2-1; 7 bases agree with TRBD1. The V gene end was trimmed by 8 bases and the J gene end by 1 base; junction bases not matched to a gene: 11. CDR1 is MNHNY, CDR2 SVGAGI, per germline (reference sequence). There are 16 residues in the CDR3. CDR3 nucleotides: TGTGCCAGCGTACCACCAGGGGGTGGATCCTACAATGAGCAGTTCTTC. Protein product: CASVPPGGGSYNEQFF.

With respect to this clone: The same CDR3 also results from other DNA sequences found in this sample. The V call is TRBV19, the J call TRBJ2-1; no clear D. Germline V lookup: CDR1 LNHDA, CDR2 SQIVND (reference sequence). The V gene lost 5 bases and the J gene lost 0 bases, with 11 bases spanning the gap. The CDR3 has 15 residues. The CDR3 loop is CASSSTPGSYNEQFF. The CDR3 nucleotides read TGTGCCAGTAGTTCTACACCAGGCTCCTACAATGAGCAGTTCTTC.

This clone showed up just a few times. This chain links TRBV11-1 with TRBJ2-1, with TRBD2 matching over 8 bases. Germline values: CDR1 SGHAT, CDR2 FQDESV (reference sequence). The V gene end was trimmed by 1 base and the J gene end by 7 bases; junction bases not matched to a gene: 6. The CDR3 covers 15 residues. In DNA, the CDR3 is TGTGCCAGCAGCTTAGACTCTACGGGAGGGAATGAGCAGTTCTTC. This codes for CASSLDSTGGNEQFF.

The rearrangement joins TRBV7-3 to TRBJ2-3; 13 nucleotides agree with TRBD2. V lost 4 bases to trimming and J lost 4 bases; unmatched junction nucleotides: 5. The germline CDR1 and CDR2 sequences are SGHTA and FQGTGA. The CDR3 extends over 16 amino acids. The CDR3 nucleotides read TGTGCCAGCAGCTCACTAGCGGGGGGGCCTCCAGATACGCAGTATTTT. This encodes CASSSLAGGPPDTQYF.

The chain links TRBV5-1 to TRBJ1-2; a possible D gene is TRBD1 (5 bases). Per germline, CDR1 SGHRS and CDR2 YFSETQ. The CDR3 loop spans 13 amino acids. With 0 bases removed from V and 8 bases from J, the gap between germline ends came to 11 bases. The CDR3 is CASSLGGAGGYTF. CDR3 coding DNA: TGCGCCAGCAGCTTGGGGGGCGCCGGGGGCTACACCTTC.

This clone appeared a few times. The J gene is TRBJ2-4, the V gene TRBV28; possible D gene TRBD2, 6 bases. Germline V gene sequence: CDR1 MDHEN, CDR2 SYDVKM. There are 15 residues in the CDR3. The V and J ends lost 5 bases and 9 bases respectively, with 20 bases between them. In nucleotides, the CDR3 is TGTGCCAGCAGTAACCGGGAGCGTTACGGGGGCATTCAGTACTTC. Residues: CASSNRERYGGIQYF.

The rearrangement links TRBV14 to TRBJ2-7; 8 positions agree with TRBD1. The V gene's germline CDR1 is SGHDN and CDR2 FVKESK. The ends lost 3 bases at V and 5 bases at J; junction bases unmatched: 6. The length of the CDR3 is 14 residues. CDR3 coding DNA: TGTGCCAGCAGCCAGCCAGACAGGGGAAACGAGCAGTACTTC. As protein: CASSQPDRGNEQYF.

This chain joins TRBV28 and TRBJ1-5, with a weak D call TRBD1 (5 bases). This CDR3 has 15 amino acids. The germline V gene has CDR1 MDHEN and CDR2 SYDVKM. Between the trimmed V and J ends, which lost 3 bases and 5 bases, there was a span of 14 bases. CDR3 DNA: TGTGCCAGCAGTTTGTCGGGGGGGGAATATCAGCCCCAGCATTTT. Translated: CASSLSGGEYQPQHF.

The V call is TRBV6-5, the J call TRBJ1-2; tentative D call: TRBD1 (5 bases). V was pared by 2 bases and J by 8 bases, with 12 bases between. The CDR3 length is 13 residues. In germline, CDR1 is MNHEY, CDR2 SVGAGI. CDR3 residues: CASSYVQGRGYTF. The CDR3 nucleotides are TGTGCCAGCAGTTACGTTCAGGGAAGAGGCTACACCTTC.

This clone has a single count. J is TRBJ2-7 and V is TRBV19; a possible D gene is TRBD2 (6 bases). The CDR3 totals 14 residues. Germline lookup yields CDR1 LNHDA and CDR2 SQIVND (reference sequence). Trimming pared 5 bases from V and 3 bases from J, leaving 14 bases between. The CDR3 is CASSVGLTIYEQYF. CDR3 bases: TGTGCCAGTAGTGTGGGACTCACGATCTACGAGCAGTACTTC.

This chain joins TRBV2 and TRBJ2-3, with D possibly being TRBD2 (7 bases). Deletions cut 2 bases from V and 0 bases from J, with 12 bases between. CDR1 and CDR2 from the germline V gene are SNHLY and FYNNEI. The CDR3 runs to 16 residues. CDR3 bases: TGTGCCAGCAGTGAATGGCGGGGGCCTAGCACAGATACGCAGTATTTT. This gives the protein CASSEWRGPSTDTQYF.

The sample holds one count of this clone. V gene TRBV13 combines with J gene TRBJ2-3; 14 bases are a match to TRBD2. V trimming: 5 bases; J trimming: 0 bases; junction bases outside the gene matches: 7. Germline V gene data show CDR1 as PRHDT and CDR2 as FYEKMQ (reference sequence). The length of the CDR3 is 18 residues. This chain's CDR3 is CASSPGTSGRPSTDTQYF. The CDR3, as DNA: TGTGCCAGCAGCCCCGGGACTAGCGGGAGACCAAGCACAGATACGCAGTATTTT.

CDR3 residues: CASRVDRADGGSGYTF. The CDR3 DNA reads as TGTGCCAGCAGAGTAGACAGGGCCGACGGGGGCTCTGGCTACACCTTC. The chain couples TRBV21-1 to TRBJ1-2; the table's TRBD1 call for D was not verified on the DNA. TRBV21-1 is an annotated pseudogene. The CDR3 spans 16 residues.

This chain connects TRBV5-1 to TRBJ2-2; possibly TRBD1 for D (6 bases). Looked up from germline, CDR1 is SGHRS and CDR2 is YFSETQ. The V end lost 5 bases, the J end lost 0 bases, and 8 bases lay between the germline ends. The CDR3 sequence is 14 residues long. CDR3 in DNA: TGCGCCAGCAGGGGACAATCGAACACCGGGGAGCTGTTTTTT. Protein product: CASRGQSNTGELFF.

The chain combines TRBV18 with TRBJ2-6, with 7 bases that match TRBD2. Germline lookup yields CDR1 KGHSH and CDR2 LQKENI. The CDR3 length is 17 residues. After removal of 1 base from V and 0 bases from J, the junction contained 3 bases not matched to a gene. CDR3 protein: CASSPRSGNSGANVLTF. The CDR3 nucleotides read TGTGCCAGCTCACCACGCAGCGGGAACTCTGGGGCCAACGTCCTGACTTTC.